This T cell receptor beta chain was documented in a study of Tregs in tolerant kidney transplant recipients. Unstimulated regulatory T cells (CD4+CD25+CD127-), CD4+CD25- non-regulatory cells, CD4 and CD8 cells were FACS-sorted from thawed PBMCs. Details on this clone: Its specificity is unknown.

This table comes from immunoSEQ multiplex PCR, and its TCRdb copy is limited to in-frame clones, with some not included. The sample has about 240,000 clones, roughly 80% seen once; the top ten hold 0.5% to 0.65%. General study results and limits: Findings come from small patient numbers and require larger validation.

Sequencing was carried out using CD4+ T cells from blood. The TCR sequence derives from a human donor in good health.

CDR3 sequence (DNA): TGTGCCAGCTCTAGCGGGGGGCCTAGGGATGAGCAGTTCTTC. As protein: CASSSGGPRDEQFF. The rearrangement links TRBV18 to TRBJ2-1; TRBD2 matches at 10 bases. Trimming at V came to 6 bases and at J to 8 bases, leaving 7 bases not matched to a gene. Germline values: CDR1 KGHSH, CDR2 LQKENI. CDR3 length: 14 amino acids.